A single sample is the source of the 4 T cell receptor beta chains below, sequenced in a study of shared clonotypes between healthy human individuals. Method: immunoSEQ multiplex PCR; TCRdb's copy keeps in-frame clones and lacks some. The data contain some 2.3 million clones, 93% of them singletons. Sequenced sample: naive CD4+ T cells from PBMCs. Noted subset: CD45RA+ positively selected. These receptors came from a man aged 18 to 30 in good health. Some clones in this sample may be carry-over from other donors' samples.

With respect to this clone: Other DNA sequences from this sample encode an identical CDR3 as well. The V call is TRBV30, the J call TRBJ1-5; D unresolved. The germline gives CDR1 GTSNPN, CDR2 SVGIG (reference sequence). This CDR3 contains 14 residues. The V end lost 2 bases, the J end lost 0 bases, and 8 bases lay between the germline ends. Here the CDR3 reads CAWSLGFSNQPQHF. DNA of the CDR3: TGTGCCTGGAGTTTGGGTTTTAGCAATCAGCCCCAGCATTTT.

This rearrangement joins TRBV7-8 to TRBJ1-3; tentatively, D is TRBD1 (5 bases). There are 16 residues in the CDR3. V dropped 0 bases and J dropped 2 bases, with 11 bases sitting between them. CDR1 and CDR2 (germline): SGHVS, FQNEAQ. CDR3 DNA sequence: TGTGCCAGCAGCTTAGCGGGACGGATCGCTGGAAACACCATATATTTT. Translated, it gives CASSLAGRIAGNTIYF. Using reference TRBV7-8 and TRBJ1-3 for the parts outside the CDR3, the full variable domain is GAGVSQSPRYKVAKRGQDVALRCDPISGHVSLFWYQQALGQGPEFLTYFQNEAQLDKSGLPSDRFFAERPEGSVSTLKIQRTQQEDSAVYLCASSLAGRIAGNTIYFGEGSWLTVV.

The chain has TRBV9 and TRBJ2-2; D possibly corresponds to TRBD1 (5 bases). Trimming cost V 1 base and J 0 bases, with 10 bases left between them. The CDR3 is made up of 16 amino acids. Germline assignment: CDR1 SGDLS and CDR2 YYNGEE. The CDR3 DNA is TGTGCCAGCAGCGTATCATGGACAACGAACACCGGGGAGCTGTTTTTT. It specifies CASSVSWTTNTGELFF.

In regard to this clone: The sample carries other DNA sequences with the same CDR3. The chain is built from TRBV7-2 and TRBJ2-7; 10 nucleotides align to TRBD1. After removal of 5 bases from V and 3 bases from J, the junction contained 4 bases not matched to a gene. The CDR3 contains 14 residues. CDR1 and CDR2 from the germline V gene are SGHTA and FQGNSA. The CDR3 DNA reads TGTGCCAGCAGCCCAGGGACAGGGGTCTACGAGCAGTACTTC. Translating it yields CASSPGTGVYEQYF.